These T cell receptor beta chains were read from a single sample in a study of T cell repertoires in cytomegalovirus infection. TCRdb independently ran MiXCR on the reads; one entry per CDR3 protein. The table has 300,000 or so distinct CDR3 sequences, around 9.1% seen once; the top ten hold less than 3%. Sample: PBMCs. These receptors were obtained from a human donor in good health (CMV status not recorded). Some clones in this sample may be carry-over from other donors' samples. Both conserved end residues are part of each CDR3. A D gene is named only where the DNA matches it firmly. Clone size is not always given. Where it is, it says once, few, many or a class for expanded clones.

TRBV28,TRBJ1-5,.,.,CASSPPGGSQPQHF,TGTGCCAGCAGCCCCCCCGGGGGGAGTCAGCCCCAGCATTTT
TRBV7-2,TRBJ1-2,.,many,CASSYTLLAWDGYTF,TGTGCCAGCAGCTACACCTTACTCGCGTGGGATGGCTACACCTTC
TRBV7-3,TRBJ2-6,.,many,CASSSFPSGANVLTF,TGTGCCAGCAGTTCCTTTCCCTCTGGGGCCAACGTCCTGACTTTC
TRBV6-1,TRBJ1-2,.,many,CASNPTGFNYGYTF,TGTGCCTCCAACCCTACAGGTTTTAACTATGGCTACACCTTC
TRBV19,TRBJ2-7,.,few,CASTEGGPSYEQYF,TGTGCCAGTACCGAGGGGGGCCCCTCCTACGAGCAGTACTTC
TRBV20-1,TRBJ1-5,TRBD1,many,CSAYGQADQPQHF,TGCAGTGCGTATGGACAGGCGGATCAGCCCCAGCATTTT
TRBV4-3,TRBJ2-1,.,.,CASSQDRWGARNEQFF,TGCGCCAGCAGCCAAGATCGGTGGGGGGCACGTAATGAGCAGTTCTTC
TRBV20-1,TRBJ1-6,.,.,CSARDRTRQVNSPLHF,TGCAGTGCTAGAGATAGGACACGTCAGGTCAATTCACCCCTCCACTTT
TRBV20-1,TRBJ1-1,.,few,CSALGQANTEAFF,TGCAGTGCCCTTGGGCAGGCGAACACTGAAGCTTTCTTT
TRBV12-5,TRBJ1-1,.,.,CASGLAGGGTEAFF,TGTGCTAGTGGTTTGGCTGGGGGAGGCACTGAAGCTTTCTTT
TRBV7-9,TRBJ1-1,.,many,CASSPVQGRGAFF,TGTGCCAGCAGTCCGGTCCAGGGGAGAGGAGCTTTCTTT
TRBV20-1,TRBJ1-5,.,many,CSAEHKANQPQHF,TGCAGTGCTGAACACAAGGCCAATCAGCCCCAGCATTTT
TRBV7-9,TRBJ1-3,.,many,CASSFRQSSGNTIYF,TGTGCCAGCAGCTTTCGACAGAGCTCTGGAAACACCATATATTTT
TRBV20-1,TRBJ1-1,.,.,CSAPVKNGLEAFF,TGCAGTGCTCCCGTGAAGAATGGGCTTGAAGCTTTCTTT
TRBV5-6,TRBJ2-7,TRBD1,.,CASSYKGAEQYF,TGTGCCAGCAGCTACAAGGGGGCCGAGCAGTACTTC
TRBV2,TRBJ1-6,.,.,CASKSSERIVNSPLHF,TGTGCCAGCAAGAGCTCCGAACGGATTGTTAATTCACCCCTCCACTTT
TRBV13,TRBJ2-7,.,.,CASSTPTLREQYF,TGTGCCAGCAGCACCCCGACCCTTCGGGAGCAGTACTTC
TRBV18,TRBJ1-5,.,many,CASSPARDQPQHF,TGTGCCAGCTCACCGGCCCGGGATCAGCCCCAGCATTTT
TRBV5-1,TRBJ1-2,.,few,CASSLDRAGGYTF,TGCGCCAGCAGCTTGGACAGGGCGGGTGGCTACACCTTC
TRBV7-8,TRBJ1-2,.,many,CASSLVGEAANYGYTF,TGTGCCAGCAGCTTAGTTGGTGAAGCGGCTAACTATGGCTACACCTTC
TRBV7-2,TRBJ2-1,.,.,CASSPQSRSYEQFF,TGTGCCAGCAGCCCCCAAAGCAGAAGCTATGAGCAGTTCTTC
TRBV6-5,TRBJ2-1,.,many,CASSYSRGGVYEQFF,TGTGCCAGCAGTTACTCTAGGGGGGGCGTTTATGAGCAGTTCTTC
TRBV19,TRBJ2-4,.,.,CASSIEPRSQYF,TGTGCCAGTAGTATAGAGCCTCGTTCTCAGTACTTC
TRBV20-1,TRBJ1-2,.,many,CSARQAYGYTF,TGCAGTGCTAGACAAGCCTATGGCTACACCTTC
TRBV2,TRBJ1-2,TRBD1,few,CASSAQQGIYGYTF,TGTGCCAGCAGCGCCCAACAGGGGATCTATGGCTACACCTTC
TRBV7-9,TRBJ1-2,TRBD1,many,CASSPRTGGLLNGYTF,TGTGCCAGCAGCCCACGGACAGGGGGCCTCCTTAATGGCTACACCTTC
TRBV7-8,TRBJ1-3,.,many,CASNGGGNTIYF,TGTGCCAGCAACGGTGGCGGAAACACCATATATTTT
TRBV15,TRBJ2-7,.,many,CATSTHPGTYEQYF,TGTGCCACCAGCACGCACCCCGGGACCTACGAGCAGTACTTC
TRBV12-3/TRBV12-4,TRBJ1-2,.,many,CASSSNREGGYTF,TGTGCCAGCAGTTCCAATAGGGAAGGTGGCTACACCTTC
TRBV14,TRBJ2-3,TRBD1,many,CASSQHRWETGPTDTQYF,TGTGCCAGCAGCCAACATAGATGGGAGACAGGGCCCACAGATACGCAGTATTTT
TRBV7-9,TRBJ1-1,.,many,CASEGNTEAFF,TGTGCCAGCGAGGGAAACACTGAAGCTTTCTTT
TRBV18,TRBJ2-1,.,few,CASSPPSTGPADEQFF,TGTGCCAGCTCACCACCATCTACAGGGCCCGCCGATGAGCAGTTCTTC
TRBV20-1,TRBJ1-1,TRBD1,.,CSAPGTGGNAFF,TGCAGTGCTCCCGGGACAGGGGGCAATGCTTTCTTT
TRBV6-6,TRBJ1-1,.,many,CASRGGARDGTEAFF,TGTGCCAGCAGAGGGGGGGCCAGGGATGGCACTGAAGCTTTCTTT
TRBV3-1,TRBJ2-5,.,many,CASSQETAPETQYF,TGTGCCAGCAGCCAAGAGACTGCCCCCGAGACCCAGTACTTC
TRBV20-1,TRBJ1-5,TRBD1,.,CSALVPPGQGAGRNQPQHF,TGCAGTGCTCTAGTACCCCCGGGACAGGGGGCAGGTAGGAATCAGCCCCAGCATTTT
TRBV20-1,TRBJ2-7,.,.,CSAPLRGRRSYEQYF,TGCAGTGCTCCCTTGCGGGGCCGGCGGTCCTACGAGCAGTACTTC
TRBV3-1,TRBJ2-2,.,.,CASSQGVGPNTGELFF,TGTGCCAGCAGCCAAGGGGTAGGACCGAACACCGGGGAGCTGTTTTTT
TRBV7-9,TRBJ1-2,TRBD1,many,CASSSQQGDTGGYTF,TGTGCCAGCAGCTCACAACAGGGGGATACGGGAGGCTACACCTTC
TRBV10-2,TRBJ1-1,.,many,CASSYRATEAFF,TGCGCCAGCAGTTACAGGGCTACTGAAGCTTTCTTT
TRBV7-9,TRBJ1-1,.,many,CASSFPGWGGVHSEAFF,TGTGCCAGCAGCTTCCCGGGTTGGGGGGGGGTTCATTCTGAAGCTTTCTTT
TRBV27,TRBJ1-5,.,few,CASSTYSTGSSNQPQHF,TGTGCCAGCAGTACCTATTCGACAGGCTCTAGCAATCAGCCCCAGCATTTT
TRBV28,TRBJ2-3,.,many,CASSDSRTDTQYF,TGTGCCAGCAGCGACAGTCGCACAGATACGCAGTATTTT
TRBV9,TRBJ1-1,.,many,CASSTGPLGTEAFF,TGTGCCAGCAGCACGGGACCTCTCGGCACTGAAGCTTTCTTT
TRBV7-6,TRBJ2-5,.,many,CASSPQRGRETQYF,TGTGCCAGCAGCCCGCAGAGGGGGAGAGAGACCCAGTACTTC
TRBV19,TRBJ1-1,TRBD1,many,CASSPPYRTGGSEAFF,TGTGCCAGTAGTCCCCCCTACCGGACAGGGGGCTCTGAAGCTTTCTTT
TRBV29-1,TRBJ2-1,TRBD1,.,CSVGQGLVEGEQFF,TGCAGCGTGGGACAGGGTTTAGTGGAAGGTGAGCAGTTCTTC
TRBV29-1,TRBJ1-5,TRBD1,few,CSVGQGTSNQPQHF,TGCAGCGTAGGACAGGGAACTAGCAATCAGCCCCAGCATTTT
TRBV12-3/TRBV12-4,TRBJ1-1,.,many,CASSLAAGDTEAFF,TGTGCCAGCAGTTTAGCTGCGGGGGACACTGAAGCTTTCTTT
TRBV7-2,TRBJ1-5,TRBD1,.,CASSQDRGRGPQHF,TGTGCCAGCAGCCAAGACAGGGGGAGAGGGCCCCAGCATTTT
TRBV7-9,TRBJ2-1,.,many,CASSSRRQSYNEQFF,TGTGCCAGCAGCTCCCGACGGCAATCCTACAATGAGCAGTTCTTC
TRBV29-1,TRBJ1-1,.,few,CSVGPRGVETEAFF,TGCAGCGTTGGCCCCCGGGGAGTTGAAACTGAAGCTTTCTTT
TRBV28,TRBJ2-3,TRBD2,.,CASSLTPAGGWTDTQYF,TGTGCCAGCAGTTTAACCCCAGCGGGGGGTTGGACAGATACGCAGTATTTT
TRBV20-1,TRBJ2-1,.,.,CSARDEGGVYNEQFF,TGCAGTGCTAGAGATGAGGGGGGAGTCTACAATGAGCAGTTCTTC
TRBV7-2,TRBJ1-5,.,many,CASSSLFNQPQHF,TGTGCCAGCAGCTCCCTTTTTAATCAGCCCCAGCATTTT
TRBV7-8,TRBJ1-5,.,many,CASSLRDGPQHF,TGTGCCAGCAGCCTCCGGGACGGGCCCCAGCATTTT
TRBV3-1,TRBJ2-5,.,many,CASSPTNIQETQYF,TGTGCCAGCAGCCCGACGAATATCCAAGAGACCCAGTACTTC
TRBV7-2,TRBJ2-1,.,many,CASSFYRVPGNEQFF,TGTGCCAGCAGCTTTTACAGGGTTCCGGGTAATGAGCAGTTCTTC